This T cell receptor (beta chain) came from a study of beta chain features in type 1 diabetes. Overall study: When patients were set against healthy donors, age, gender and cell yields were similar. Overall study results and limits: Patients' naive, central memory and Treg TCRB repertoires seemed closer to one another than those of healthy donors. Type 1 diabetes patients showed a moderate but significant shortening of TCRB CDR3s in all four CD4+ subsets.

Looked up from germline, CDR1 is SQVTM and CDR2 is ANQGSEA. The CDR3 extends over 14 amino acids. As regards this clone: The antigen is undetermined. A junction boundary mismatches the germline segment, possibly from a read error.

As every portion of the isolated RNA was reverse transcribed, the sequencing read expressed TCRB transcripts. Sequencing was performed with immunoSEQ multiplex PCR; in TCRdb, only in-frame clones are kept and a portion is missing. The repertoire holds around 650,000 clones, with roughly 12% as singletons. The sequence derives from a man aged 25-40 years with type 1 diabetes. The V gene is TRBV29-1, the J gene TRBJ2-7, with unresolved D. Sequenced sample: naive CD4+ T cells from blood. The CDR3 DNA reads TGCAGCGTTCGGCCCGCTGGGTTATCCTCCGAGCAGTACTTC. It translates to CSVRPAGLSSEQYF.